What follows is one TCR beta chain and its context. Its antigen is as yet unknown. This specimen comes from a study of blood T cells in healthy people across ages. Study results and caveats: Long-lived donors exceeded aged donors in naive CD4+ cells and diversity.

The second PCR ran roughly 6 to 12 cycles with a sample-barcoded 5' primer and J-beta primers. Each cDNA molecule, via a template-switch adaptor with 12 random nucleotides, was tagged. TCRdb fed the 5' RACE reads into MiXCR, producing one record per CDR3 protein. The table lists hundreds of thousands of distinct CDR3 sequences, under 45% of them singletons. The clonotype was recovered from a man aged 55 to 70 in good health. Sequenced input: blood.

The CDR3 DNA reads TGTGCCAGCAGCTTACCCCGACAGGGGCTCTCTGGGGCCAACGTCCTGACTTTC. Encoded protein: CASSLPRQGLSGANVLTF. This chain links TRBV7-3 with TRBJ2-6, with TRBD1 matching 8 bases. CDR1 SGHTA and CDR2 FQGTGA come from the germline V gene. J was trimmed by 0 bases and V by 2 bases; bases with no gene match: 6. The CDR3 sequence is 18 residues long.